The T cell receptor (beta chain) described here comes from a study of blood T cells in healthy people across ages. The study's findings and limits: PBMCs went unsorted, and a conclusive naive versus antigen-experienced comparison was therefore prevented.

This CDR3 has 13 amino acids. V lost 2 bases and J 4 bases, leaving 6 bases between the germline ends. Germline assignment: CDR1 KGHSH and CDR2 LQKENI. A sample-barcoded 5' primer and a J-beta primer mix were used in a second PCR of roughly 6 to 11 cycles. TCRdb re-called the 5' RACE reads through MiXCR, storing one row per CDR3 protein. The sample has hundreds of thousands of distinct CDR3 sequences; about a fifth are singletons. To note about this clonotype: Its antigen is still unknown.

Each sample yielded at least 5 micrograms of PBMC total RNA. The receptor comes from a man in his sixties or seventies in good health. This rearrangement joins TRBV18 to TRBJ2-4, with D perhaps matching TRBD2 (5 bases). The source material was blood. The CDR3 region is CASSPGEKNIQYF. In nucleotides, the CDR3 is TGTGCCAGCTCACCAGGGGAGAAAAACATTCAGTACTTC.